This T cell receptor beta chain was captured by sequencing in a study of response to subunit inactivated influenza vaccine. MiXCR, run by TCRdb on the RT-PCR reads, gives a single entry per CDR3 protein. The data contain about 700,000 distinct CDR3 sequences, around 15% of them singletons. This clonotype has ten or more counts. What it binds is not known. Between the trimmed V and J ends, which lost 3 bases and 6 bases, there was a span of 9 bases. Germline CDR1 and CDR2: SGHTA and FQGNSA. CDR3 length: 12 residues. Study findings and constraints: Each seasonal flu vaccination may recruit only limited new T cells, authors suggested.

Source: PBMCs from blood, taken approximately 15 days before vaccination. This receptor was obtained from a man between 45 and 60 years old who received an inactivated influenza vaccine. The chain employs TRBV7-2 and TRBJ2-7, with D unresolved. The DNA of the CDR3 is TGTGCCAGCAGCTTCTCTTCAGGCGAGCAGTACTTC. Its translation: CASSFSSGEQYF. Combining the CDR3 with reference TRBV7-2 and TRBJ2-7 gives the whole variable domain GAGVSQSPSNKVTEKGKDVELRCDPISGHTALYWYRQSLGQGLEFLIYFQGNSAPDKSGLPSDRFSAERTGGSVSTLTIQRTQQEDSAVYLCASSFSSGEQYFGPGTRLTVT.